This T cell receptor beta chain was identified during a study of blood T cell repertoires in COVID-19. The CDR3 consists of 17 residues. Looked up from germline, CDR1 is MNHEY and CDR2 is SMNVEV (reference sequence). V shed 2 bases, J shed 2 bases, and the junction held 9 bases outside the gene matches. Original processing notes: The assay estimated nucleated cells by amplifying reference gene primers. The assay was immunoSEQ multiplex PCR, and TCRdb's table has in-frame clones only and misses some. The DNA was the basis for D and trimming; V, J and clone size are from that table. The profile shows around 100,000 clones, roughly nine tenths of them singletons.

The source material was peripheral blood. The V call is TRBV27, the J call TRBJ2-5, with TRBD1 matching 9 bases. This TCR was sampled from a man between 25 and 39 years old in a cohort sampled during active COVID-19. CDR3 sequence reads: CASSLGTGILGQETQYF. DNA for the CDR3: TGTGCCAGCAGTTTAGGGACAGGGATCCTCGGACAAGAGACCCAGTACTTC.